This T cell receptor (beta chain) was sequenced during a study of T-cell memory formation after mild COVID-19 (dated by TCRdb to the early 2020s). With regard to the full study: TCR sequence clusters from the two donors were largely donor specific. In two donors, T-cell clones that expanded and contracted after mild COVID-19 were followed by sequencing TCRalpha and TCRbeta repertoires longitudinally. The cohort comprised two young, previously healthy adult volunteers, one female and one male. Points the paper makes about the study in general: Contracting CD4+ clones appeared mostly in the CM and EM memory subsets, whereas CD8+ clones were enriched in EMRA. SARS-CoV-2 specificity was not confirmed for the second-wave clones peaking on day 37. The study covered only a couple of mild cases, and larger cohorts including severe cases with pre-infection samples were considered necessary. From day 15 to 85, contracting clones showed balanced CD4/CD8 phenotypes, whereas a second wave of clones that expanded from day 15 to 37 leaned towards CD4+. The detection of some responding clones in pre-infection memory suggests that pre-existing cross-reactive memory T cells joined the SARS-CoV-2 response.

From the germline V gene (reference sequence), CDR1 is LNHDA and CDR2 is SQIVND. At the junction V is shortened by 4 bases and J by 6 bases, with 10 bases in between. There are 13 amino acids in the CDR3, from cysteine to phenylalanine inclusive. Left in the record is the CDR3 DNA by itself, 39 bases read in frame from the first base. The instrument given in TCRdb is Illumina NovaSeq 6000. TCRalpha and TCRbeta cDNA libraries were constructed by 5'RACE with constant-segment primers, with sample barcodes and unique molecular identifiers being introduced. RNA was extracted from every sample with Trizol reagent. Library amplification was performed in two PCR steps, and a second sample barcode and Illumina TruSeq adapters were introduced in the second step. Sequencing of the libraries was done on an Illumina NovaSeq, producing 2 x 150 bp paired-end reads. Per the original workflow: With migec v1.2.7, reads were demultiplexed and then collapsed into UMI-guided consensus sequences. Using mixcr v2.1.11, UMI consensuses were aligned to TRA and TRB V and J templates and then assembled into clonotypes. A clonotype was counted as expanded or contracted only if both edgeR and NoisET called the change significant, with noise models trained on biological replicates. For edgeR calls, the cutoffs were a false discovery rate-adjusted p below 0.01 and a log2 fold-change threshold of 1. As an exploratory analysis of dynamics, max-normalized trajectories of the 1000 most abundant clonotypes were examined by PCA with hierarchical clustering. The CD4 or CD8 phenotype of responding clones was assigned using the separately sequenced CD4+ and CD8+ repertoires. TCRdb reran the public reads through fastp at Q25 and MiXCR, keeping productive beta chains. CDR3 protein sequences are deduplicated, and each keeps its most common genes and DNA. The V and J calls were not made by the authors but by TCRdb's processing. A total of roughly 240,000 distinct CDR3 sequences appear in this sample, less than 20% of them only once. The top ten constitute around 2% of the sample.

Ficoll-Paque density gradient centrifugation was used to isolate PBMCs. In this sample, this clonotype turned up a few times. The specificity of this receptor is unknown. Base-call qualities are not available, and no considerably larger clone is one nucleotide away. Input material: PBMCs or a T cell subset sorted from them (not recorded which). This chain joins TRBV19 to TRBJ1-5; no D gene can be assigned with confidence. This receptor was obtained from an adult woman who had mild COVID-19 (a few samples of this study predate the infection). The sample titles of this study are shuffled in the database, so cell type and time point are left out; the donor was told from shared clones. The CDR3 sequence is CASSTTSAQPQHF. The bases read TGTGCCAGTAGTACCACCTCTGCTCAGCCCCAGCATTTT.